This T cell receptor beta chain was sequenced during a study of shared clonotypes between healthy human individuals. The study's findings and limits: Among a few donors, roughly 5% of naive CD4 clonotypes were found in common.

V dropped 7 bases and J dropped 0 bases, with 10 bases sitting between them. Germline V lookup: CDR1 ENHRY, CDR2 SYGVKD. This CDR3 has 14 amino acids. Caucasian adults living in Nashville, Tennessee, provided all samples. At the deep level, the assay was run. This table comes from immunoSEQ multiplex PCR, and its TCRdb copy is limited to in-frame clones, with some not included. The table shows 2,500,000 or so clones, with more than 80% occurring only once. A remark on this clone: What it recognizes is unknown.

The rearrangement uses TRBV10-3 and TRBJ1-3, with D tentatively TRBD1 (5 bases). The sequenced sample was naive CD4+ T cells sorted from blood. The subset denotes: CD45RA+ positively selected. This TCR was recovered from a man in his late teens or twenties in good health. In nucleotides, the CDR3 is TGTGCCATCACTCCAGGGATCTCTGGAAACACCATATATTTT. Translation gives CAITPGISGNTIYF.